This T cell receptor (beta chain) comes out of a study of cytomegalovirus exposure and HLA in healthy donors. As for the study in general: Prior work identified around 120 million unique TCR beta sequences in some 200 million T cells.

Study findings and constraints: An analysis done earlier found most TCR beta V segments productive about 87% or about 30% of the time.

The count of this clone is one. What it binds is not known. The junction shows a germline mismatch at one end, possibly a read error. The primer mix had 60 Vbeta and 13 Jbeta primers. Sequenced by immunoSEQ multiplex PCR; TCRdb stores in-frame clones only, minus some. Among around 70,000 clones listed, roughly 89% were seen once. Germline values: CDR1 SEHNR, CDR2 FQNEAQ (reference sequence). CDR3 length: 15 amino acids. This chain connects TRBV7-9 to TRBJ2-7, with 11 bases lining up with TRBD2. The clonotype originates from a woman aged 25 to 39 in good health and CMV-seronegative. Sequences were obtained from PBMCs. The CDR3, as DNA: TGTTCCAGCAGCTTGACTAGCGGGAAAGTCTACGAGCAGTACTTC. Encoded protein: CSSSLTSGKVYEQYF.